These T cell receptor beta chains were read from a single sample in a study of blood T cell repertoires in COVID-19. The protocol was immunoSEQ multiplex PCR, while the TCRdb copy is restricted to in-frame clones and leaves out a portion. Among a few hundred thousand clones listed, more than 75% were seen once. The sample comprised PBMCs or T cells enriched from blood (not recorded which). These receptors originate from a man in his forties in a cohort exposed to, infected with or recovered from COVID-19 (not recorded which). Each CDR3 is given with its conserved first and last residue.

cdr3_aa: CASSQGRGASYEQYF
v_call: TRBV4-2

cdr3_aa: CASSLGLAGGNEQFF
v_call: TRBV5-4

cdr3_aa: CASSTDRLGANYGYTF
v_call: TRBV28

cdr3_aa: CASSKTGISGNTIYF
v_call: TRBV5-6

cdr3_aa: CASSQARNEKLFF
v_call: TRBV4-2

cdr3_aa: CASSRPRGLVGTEAFF
v_call: TRBV11-2

cdr3_aa: CASSTRQGGSPLHF
v_call: TRBV5-1

cdr3_aa: CASSGGGESNTEAFF
v_call: TRBV6-6

cdr3_aa: CASSPFGSTEAFF
v_call: TRBV11-3

cdr3_aa: CASSSTGGVELFF
v_call: TRBV6-6

cdr3_aa: CASSWGPGPIPYEQYF
v_call: TRBV19

cdr3_aa: CASSFLAKNIQYF
v_call: TRBV7-2

cdr3_aa: CASSPSAGTAYQEQYF
v_call: TRBV5-4

cdr3_aa: CASSLSGRGEQYF
v_call: TRBV4-1

cdr3_aa: CASSEGTGGSYEQYF
v_call: TRBV18

cdr3_aa: CASSQKLAGRDLSYEQYF
v_call: TRBV3-1/TRBV3-2

cdr3_aa: CASTLRGLNTEAFF
v_call: TRBV6-6

cdr3_aa: CASSSWTGNQPQHF
v_call: TRBV5-8

cdr3_aa: CATQRDRHYGYTF
v_call: TRBV6-5

cdr3_aa: CASSASGRAFAEQYF
v_call: TRBV27

cdr3_aa: CASSPDPAGGYDEQYF
v_call: TRBV13

cdr3_aa: CASSQSPGTGSPGELFF
v_call: TRBV23-1

cdr3_aa: CASSFPGRGELFF
v_call: TRBV5-4

cdr3_aa: CASSSDGDQPQHF
v_call: TRBV10-1

cdr3_aa: CASSKKAVFRALGEQYF
v_call: TRBV21-1

cdr3_aa: CASRSQGMNTEAFF
v_call: TRBV19

cdr3_aa: CASSVRQGHNEKLFF
v_call: TRBV5-1